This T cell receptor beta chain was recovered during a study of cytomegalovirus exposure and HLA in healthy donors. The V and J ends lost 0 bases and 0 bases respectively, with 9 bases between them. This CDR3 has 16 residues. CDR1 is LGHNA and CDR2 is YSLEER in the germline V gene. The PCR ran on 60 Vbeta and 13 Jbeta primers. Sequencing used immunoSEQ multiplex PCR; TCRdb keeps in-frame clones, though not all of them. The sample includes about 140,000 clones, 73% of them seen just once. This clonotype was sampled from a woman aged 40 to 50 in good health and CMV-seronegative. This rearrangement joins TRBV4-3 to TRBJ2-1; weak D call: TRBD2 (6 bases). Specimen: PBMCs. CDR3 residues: CASSQDLTSSYNEQFF. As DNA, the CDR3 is TGCGCCAGCAGCCAAGACCTGACTAGCTCCTACAATGAGCAGTTCTTC.